Listed below are T cell receptor beta chains from one sample, sequenced in a study of molecular identifiers for immune sequencing clone quantification. TCRdb redid the calling of the PCR reads with MiXCR, one entry per CDR3 protein. The repertoire holds approximately 100,000 distinct CDR3 sequences, over 30% seen once, with approximately 3.8% in the top ten. The sequenced sample consisted of naive CD8+ T cells from blood, with Jurkat cell RNA spiked in. These receptor sequences come from a human donor in good health. Some libraries in this study had Jurkat cell RNA spiked in. The CDR3 runs from the conserved cysteine through the conserved F or W. Fields, in order: V gene, J gene, clone size, D gene, CDR3 protein, CDR3 DNA. A D gene is named only where the DNA matches it firmly. Part of the rows lack a size; the others show once, few, many or a class for expanded clones.

v_gene: TRBV6-5; j_gene: TRBJ2-3; abundance: many; d_gene: TRBD2; CDR3aa: CASSYPGGPTDTQYF; CDR3nt: TGTGCCAGCAGTTACCCGGGAGGGCCCACAGATACGCAGTATTTT
v_gene: TRBV13; j_gene: TRBJ2-5; abundance: many; d_gene: NA; CDR3aa: CASSLGRAAETQYF; CDR3nt: TGTGCCAGCAGCTTAGGCCGCGCCGCGGAGACCCAGTACTTC
v_gene: TRBV7-6; j_gene: TRBJ2-7; abundance: few; d_gene: NA; CDR3aa: CASSLGQRAYEQYF; CDR3nt: TGTGCCAGCAGCTTAGGCCAAAGGGCCTACGAGCAGTACTTC
v_gene: TRBV7-6; j_gene: TRBJ2-7; abundance: many; d_gene: NA; CDR3aa: CASSQRGYEQYF; CDR3nt: TGTGCCAGCAGCCAGAGGGGTTACGAGCAGTACTTC
v_gene: TRBV11-2; j_gene: TRBJ2-4; abundance: NA; d_gene: NA; CDR3aa: CASSLGDAKNNQYF; CDR3nt: TGTGCCAGCAGCTTAGGCGATGCCAAAAACAATCAGTACTTC
v_gene: TRBV7-6; j_gene: TRBJ1-2; abundance: NA; d_gene: NA; CDR3aa: CASSLWAGEGDGYAF; CDR3nt: TGTGCCAGCAGCTTATGGGCAGGGGAAGGGGATGGCTACGCCTTC
v_gene: TRBV6-2/TRBV6-3; j_gene: TRBJ2-5; abundance: NA; d_gene: TRBD2; CDR3aa: CASSPLAAQAPWYQEPQYF; CDR3nt: TGTGCCAGCAGTCCTCTAGCGGCTCAAGCACCATGGTACCAAGAGCCCCAGTACTTC
v_gene: TRBV12-3/TRBV12-4; j_gene: TRBJ1-1; abundance: NA; d_gene: TRBD1; CDR3aa: CASSLWDSEAFF; CDR3nt: TGTGCCAGCAGTTTATGGGACAGTGAAGCTTTCTTT
v_gene: TRBV4-3; j_gene: TRBJ2-1; abundance: NA; d_gene: NA; CDR3aa: CASSFSTGAAPYNEQFF; CDR3nt: TGCGCCAGCAGCTTTAGCACGGGGGCCGCCCCCTACAATGAGCAGTTCTTC
v_gene: TRBV13; j_gene: TRBJ2-7; abundance: few; d_gene: NA; CDR3aa: CASSFGTGAYEQYF; CDR3nt: TGTGCCAGCAGCTTTGGTACGGGAGCCTACGAGCAGTACTTC
v_gene: TRBV7-6; j_gene: TRBJ2-3; abundance: many; d_gene: NA; CDR3aa: CASTLLRLSDTQYF; CDR3nt: TGTGCCAGCACCCTTTTGCGGTTATCAGATACGCAGTATTTT
v_gene: TRBV5-6; j_gene: TRBJ2-1; abundance: many; d_gene: NA; CDR3aa: CASSRGSGEQFF; CDR3nt: TGTGCCAGCAGCCGGGGGAGTGGTGAGCAGTTCTTC
v_gene: TRBV20-1; j_gene: TRBJ2-7; abundance: NA; d_gene: NA; CDR3aa: CSAREPHSYEQYF; CDR3nt: TGCAGTGCTAGAGAACCACACTCCTACGAGCAGTACTTC
v_gene: TRBV9; j_gene: TRBJ1-5; abundance: NA; d_gene: NA; CDR3aa: CASSVVSGMVWGNQPQHF; CDR3nt: TGTGCCAGCAGCGTAGTGTCAGGGATGGTTTGGGGCAATCAGCCCCAGCATTTT
v_gene: TRBV29-1; j_gene: TRBJ2-1; abundance: many; d_gene: TRBD1; CDR3aa: CSASPRDRGGRGEQFF; CDR3nt: TGCAGCGCTTCGCCCCGGGACAGGGGAGGGCGGGGTGAGCAGTTCTTC
v_gene: TRBV15; j_gene: TRBJ2-2; abundance: NA; d_gene: TRBD1; CDR3aa: CATSSPGQGRPGELFF; CDR3nt: TGTGCCACCAGCAGTCCGGGACAGGGAAGACCCGGGGAGCTGTTTTTT
v_gene: TRBV28; j_gene: TRBJ2-7; abundance: NA; d_gene: NA; CDR3aa: CASNSGTYYEQYF; CDR3nt: TGTGCCAGCAACAGTGGAACTTACTACGAGCAGTACTTC
v_gene: TRBV19; j_gene: TRBJ2-3; abundance: few; d_gene: TRBD1; CDR3aa: CASSATGGTDTQYF; CDR3nt: TGTGCCAGTAGTGCGACAGGGGGCACAGATACGCAGTATTTT
v_gene: TRBV4-3; j_gene: TRBJ2-2; abundance: few; d_gene: NA; CDR3aa: CASSQGASGELFF; CDR3nt: TGCGCCAGCAGCCAAGGGGCTTCGGGGGAGCTGTTTTTT
v_gene: TRBV27; j_gene: TRBJ1-1; abundance: many; d_gene: NA; CDR3aa: CASSLSGRPEAFF; CDR3nt: TGTGCCAGCAGTTTATCAGGGAGGCCCGAAGCTTTCTTT
v_gene: TRBV27; j_gene: TRBJ2-1; abundance: NA; d_gene: NA; CDR3aa: CASSSGLGYEQFF; CDR3nt: TGTGCCAGCAGTTCCGGACTGGGGTATGAGCAGTTCTTC
v_gene: TRBV11-2; j_gene: TRBJ1-2; abundance: few; d_gene: NA; CDR3aa: CASSLGTGYTF; CDR3nt: TGTGCCAGCAGCTTAGGTACTGGCTACACCTTC
v_gene: TRBV28; j_gene: TRBJ2-2; abundance: NA; d_gene: NA; CDR3aa: CASSLLVAAGELFF; CDR3nt: TGTGCCAGCAGTTTACTAGTAGCTGCCGGGGAGCTGTTTTTT
v_gene: TRBV19; j_gene: TRBJ1-1; abundance: many; d_gene: NA; CDR3aa: CASSYRVNTEAFF; CDR3nt: TGTGCCAGTAGTTACAGGGTGAACACTGAAGCTTTCTTT
v_gene: TRBV27; j_gene: TRBJ2-1; abundance: NA; d_gene: TRBD1; CDR3aa: CASSSGQGYYNEQFF; CDR3nt: TGTGCCAGCAGTTCGGGACAGGGTTACTACAATGAGCAGTTCTTC
v_gene: TRBV6-2/TRBV6-3; j_gene: TRBJ2-2; abundance: NA; d_gene: NA; CDR3aa: CASRYSANTGELFF; CDR3nt: TGTGCCAGCCGTTACTCCGCGAACACCGGGGAGCTGTTTTTT
v_gene: TRBV7-9; j_gene: TRBJ2-6; abundance: NA; d_gene: TRBD2; CDR3aa: CASSLIGAGTGANVLTF; CDR3nt: TGTGCCAGCAGCTTAATTGGAGCGGGGACTGGGGCCAACGTCCTGACTTTC
v_gene: TRBV12-3/TRBV12-4; j_gene: TRBJ1-1; abundance: few; d_gene: NA; CDR3aa: CASAATLNTEAFF; CDR3nt: TGTGCCAGCGCGGCAACCTTGAACACTGAAGCTTTCTTT
v_gene: TRBV28; j_gene: TRBJ1-5; abundance: many; d_gene: NA; CDR3aa: CASQGPPGPQHF; CDR3nt: TGTGCCAGTCAGGGGCCGCCTGGGCCCCAGCATTTT
v_gene: TRBV28; j_gene: TRBJ1-2; abundance: NA; d_gene: NA; CDR3aa: CASSRIDRAEFNYGYTF; CDR3nt: TGTGCCAGCAGCCGTATTGACCGGGCGGAGTTCAACTATGGCTACACCTTC
v_gene: TRBV13; j_gene: TRBJ2-3; abundance: few; d_gene: TRBD2; CDR3aa: CASSPQTSGFTDTQYF; CDR3nt: TGTGCCAGCAGCCCCCAGACTAGCGGGTTCACAGATACGCAGTATTTT
v_gene: TRBV7-2; j_gene: TRBJ1-1; abundance: few; d_gene: TRBD1; CDR3aa: CASTGTGGINTEAFF; CDR3nt: TGTGCCAGCACCGGGACAGGGGGCATCAACACTGAAGCTTTCTTT
v_gene: TRBV29-1; j_gene: TRBJ1-1; abundance: NA; d_gene: NA; CDR3aa: CSVEVLGTEALF; CDR3nt: TGCAGCGTTGAGGTTTTGGGCACTGAAGCTCTCTTT
v_gene: TRBV28; j_gene: TRBJ1-2; abundance: NA; d_gene: NA; CDR3aa: CASTPGLTGYTF; CDR3nt: TGTGCCAGCACCCCGGGCCTGACAGGCTACACCTTC
v_gene: TRBV29-1; j_gene: TRBJ2-7; abundance: NA; d_gene: TRBD1; CDR3aa: CSVDYGTGGGEQYF; CDR3nt: TGCAGCGTTGATTACGGGACAGGGGGTGGCGAGCAGTACTTC
v_gene: TRBV21-1; j_gene: TRBJ2-2; abundance: NA; d_gene: NA; CDR3aa: CASSNTSGRAPGELFF; CDR3nt: TGTGCCAGCAGCAATACTAGCGGGAGGGCCCCCGGGGAGCTGTTTTTT
v_gene: TRBV18; j_gene: TRBJ2-5; abundance: NA; d_gene: TRBD1; CDR3aa: CASSPKDRPQETQYF; CDR3nt: TGTGCCAGCTCACCAAAGGACAGGCCTCAAGAGACCCAGTACTTC
v_gene: TRBV12-3/TRBV12-4; j_gene: TRBJ1-2; abundance: NA; d_gene: NA; CDR3aa: CARLGSSKIPYGYTF; CDR3nt: TGTGCCAGGTTAGGGTCATCGAAGATCCCCTATGGCTACACCTTC
v_gene: TRBV7-9; j_gene: TRBJ2-7; abundance: few; d_gene: TRBD1; CDR3aa: CASSYQGAEQYF; CDR3nt: TGTGCCAGCAGTTACCAGGGGGCCGAGCAGTACTTC
v_gene: TRBV7-9; j_gene: TRBJ1-5; abundance: many; d_gene: TRBD1; CDR3aa: CASSTGVAQPQHF; CDR3nt: TGTGCCAGCAGTACAGGGGTTGCTCAGCCCCAGCATTTT
v_gene: TRBV5-1; j_gene: TRBJ2-7; abundance: NA; d_gene: TRBD1; CDR3aa: CASRQDRVEQYF; CDR3nt: TGCGCCAGCAGACAGGACAGGGTCGAGCAGTACTTC
v_gene: TRBV14; j_gene: TRBJ2-5; abundance: many; d_gene: TRBD1; CDR3aa: CASSQWTGLAQYF; CDR3nt: TGTGCCAGCAGCCAATGGACAGGGTTGGCCCAGTACTTC